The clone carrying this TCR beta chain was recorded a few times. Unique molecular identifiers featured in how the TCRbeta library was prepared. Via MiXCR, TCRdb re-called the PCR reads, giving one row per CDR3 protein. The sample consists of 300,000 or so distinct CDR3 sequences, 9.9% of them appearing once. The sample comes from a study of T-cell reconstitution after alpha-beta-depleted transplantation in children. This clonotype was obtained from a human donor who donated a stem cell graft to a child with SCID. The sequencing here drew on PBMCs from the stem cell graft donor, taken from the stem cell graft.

The CDR3: CASSSYEDLNTEAFF. CDR3 bases: TGTGCCAGCAGCTCCTACGAGGACCTGAACACTGAAGCTTTCTTT. This chain connects TRBV7-9 to TRBJ1-1; unclear D gene. V was clipped by 4 bases and J by 0 bases, with 12 bases between them. Germline V lookup: CDR1 SEHNR, CDR2 FQNEAQ (reference sequence). This CDR3 has 15 amino acids. Variable domain in full (rest from reference TRBV7-9 and TRBJ1-1): DTGVSQNPRHKITKRGQNVTFRCDPISEHNRLYWYRQTLGQGPEFLTYFQNEAQLEKSRLLSDRFSAERPKGSFSTLEIQRTEQGDSAMYLCASSSYEDLNTEAFFGQGTRLTVV.